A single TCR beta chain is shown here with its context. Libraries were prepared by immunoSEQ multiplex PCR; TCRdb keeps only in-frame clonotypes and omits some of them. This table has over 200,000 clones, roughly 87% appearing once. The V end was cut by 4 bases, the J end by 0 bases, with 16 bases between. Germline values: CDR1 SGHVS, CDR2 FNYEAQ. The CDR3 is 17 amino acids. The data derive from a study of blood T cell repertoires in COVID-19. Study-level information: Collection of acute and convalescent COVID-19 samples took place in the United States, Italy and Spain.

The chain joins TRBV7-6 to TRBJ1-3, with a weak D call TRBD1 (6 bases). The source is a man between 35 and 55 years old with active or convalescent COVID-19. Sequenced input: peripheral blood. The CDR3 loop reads CASSSRQGISSGNTIYF. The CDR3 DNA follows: TGTGCCAGCAGCTCACGTCAGGGGATCAGCTCTGGAAACACCATATATTTT.